This passage covers 10 T cell receptor beta chains from one sample sequenced in a study of blood T cell repertoires in COVID-19. Produced via immunoSEQ multiplex PCR; TCRdb's table is partial and in-frame only. The sample holds about 230,000 clones, 85% to 90% seen once. The sample consisted of peripheral blood. These receptors were taken from a man between 25 and 39 years old with COVID-19, enrolled during active disease.

The chain joins TRBV5-1 to TRBJ1-4; D is ambiguous. The V and J ends lost 4 bases and 6 bases respectively, with 16 bases between them. This CDR3 contains 15 residues. Germline CDR1 is SGHRS and CDR2 is YFSETQ. CDR3 protein: CASSPRGVGDEKLFF. Written as DNA, the CDR3 is TGCGCCAGCAGCCCGCGCGGTGTGGGAGATGAAAAACTGTTTTTT.

This rearrangement joins TRBV11-3 to TRBJ2-1, with D possibly being TRBD1 (5 bases). V dropped 3 bases and J dropped 3 bases, with 6 bases sitting between them. The CDR3 runs 13 residues. Per the germline V gene, CDR1 is SGHNT and CDR2 is YENEEA. In DNA, the CDR3 is TGTGCCAGCAGCTTTCAGGGCTACAATGAGCAGTTCTTC. Its protein is CASSFQGYNEQFF.

The chain couples TRBV9 to TRBJ2-7; D is unresolved. Germline loops: CDR1 SGDLS, CDR2 YYNGEE. This CDR3 contains 15 residues. V lost 0 bases to trimming and J lost 0 bases, with 10 bases between them. The CDR3 reads CASSVASGFSYEQYF. CDR3 DNA sequence: TGTGCCAGCAGCGTAGCGTCCGGGTTCTCCTACGAGCAGTACTTC. Filled out from reference TRBV9 and TRBJ2-7, the complete variable domain reads DSGVTQTPKHLITATGQRVTLRCSPRSGDLSVYWYQQSLDQGLQFLIQYYNGEERAKGNILERFSAQQFPDLHSELNLSSLELGDSALYFCASSVASGFSYEQYFGPGTRLTVT.

V and J are TRBV6-5 and TRBJ1-2, with 7 bases matching TRBD1. V shed 6 bases and J 5 bases; nucleotides not matched to a gene: 12. Germline CDR1 is MNHEY and CDR2 is SVGAGI. The CDR3 covers 15 residues. CDR3 nucleotides: TGTGCCAGCAGCCGCGGGCAGGGGGTACCGTATGGCTACACCTTC. Translation gives CASSRGQGVPYGYTF.

V usage is TRBV29-1 and J usage is TRBJ2-7; D uncertain. The CDR3 extends over 13 amino acids. Germline assignment: CDR1 SQVTM and CDR2 ANQGSEA. The V end was cut by 2 bases, the J end by 1 base, with 9 bases between. The DNA for the CDR3 is TGCAGCGTTGAAAGTGACAATTCCTACGAGCAGTACTTC. It specifies CSVESDNSYEQYF.

The chain links TRBV27 to TRBJ2-1, with 10 positions matching TRBD1. The CDR3 is made up of 15 amino acids. V lost 2 bases to trimming and J lost 7 bases; unmatched junction nucleotides: 5. Germline V gives CDR1 MNHEY, CDR2 SMNVEV (reference sequence). The CDR3 loop is CASSLGGQGRNEQFF. The CDR3 region has the DNA TGTGCCAGCAGTTTAGGGGGACAGGGGAGAAATGAGCAGTTCTTC.

The V gene is TRBV5-1, the J gene TRBJ2-1; tentatively, D is TRBD2 (5 bases). CDR3 length equals 15 residues. Germline lookup yields CDR1 SGHRS and CDR2 YFSETQ. The V gene lost 7 bases and the J gene lost 2 bases, with 16 bases spanning the gap. The CDR3 DNA is TGCGCCAGCGGAGGTGGCGCAAACCCCTACAATGAGCAGTTCTTC. Protein: CASGGGANPYNEQFF.

The CDR3 DNA reads TGTGCCATCAGTGAGTCAATTGGGCAGGTTGCAGATACGCAGTATTTT. It encodes CAISESIGQVADTQYF. This chain connects TRBV10-3 to TRBJ2-3; D gene unclear. CDR1 and CDR2 from the germline V gene are ENHRY and SYGVKD. The CDR3 is made up of 16 amino acids. Trimming left V 0 bases short and J 4 bases short, with 14 bases between.

This clone has only a few counts. This sequence joins TRBV7-6 and TRBJ2-7; 7 nucleotides line up with TRBD1. V was pared by 5 bases and J by 1 base, with 8 bases of the junction left unmatched. There are 15 residues in the CDR3. From germline, CDR1 is SGHVS and CDR2 FNYEAQ. The CDR3 DNA reads TGTGCCAGCAGCCCACCCACAGGGGTATCCTACGAGCAGTACTTC. Translated, it gives CASSPPTGVSYEQYF.

The chain couples TRBV25-1 to TRBJ1-6; 10 nucleotides align to TRBD1. This CDR3 is 16 amino acids long. The germline CDR1 and CDR2 sequences are MGHDK and SYGVNS. The trim removed 5 bases at V and 0 bases at J, leaving 1 base unmatched. CDR3 loop: CASSRTGGSYNSPLHF. DNA for the CDR3: TGTGCCAGCAGTCGGACAGGGGGCTCCTATAATTCACCCCTCCACTTT.